One sample yielded the 32 T cell receptor beta chains listed below, sequenced in a study of blood T cell repertoires in COVID-19. TCRdb's table, derived via immunoSEQ multiplex PCR, lists solely in-frame clones and lacks some. The sample includes some 340,000 clones, approximately 81% of them seen just once. Material: peripheral blood. All receptors come from a young woman with acute or convalescent COVID-19.

This sequence joins TRBV9 and TRBJ2-4; 15 bases map to TRBD2. The germline gives CDR1 SGDLS, CDR2 YYNGEE. Trimming at V came to 4 bases and at J to 8 bases, leaving 10 bases not matched to a gene. This CDR3 is 17 amino acids long. CDR3 nucleotides: TGTGCCAGCAGCCCACGGACTAGCGGGAGGGCCTCGGACATTCAGTACTTC. Translated, it gives CASSPRTSGRASDIQYF.

The CDR3 sequence is CASSQANSGWQYF. For the CDR3, the DNA is TGTGCCAGCAGCCAAGCTAACTCAGGGTGGCAGTACTTC. The chain couples TRBV3-1 (or the pseudogene TRBV3-2) to TRBJ2-7, with a possible D match to TRBD1 (5 bases). Trimming pared 1 base from V and 9 bases from J, leaving 13 bases between. Germline V gene sequence: CDR1 LGHDT, CDR2 YNNKEL (reference sequence). This CDR3 is built from 13 residues.

J is TRBJ2-1 and V is TRBV6-5, with a possible D match to TRBD1 (5 bases). This CDR3 has 15 amino acids. Looked up from germline, CDR1 is MNHEY and CDR2 is SVGAGI. V lost 5 bases and J 0 bases, leaving 11 bases between the germline ends. The CDR3 coding sequence is TGTGCCAGCAGTACAGGACACAGCTCCTACAATGAGCAGTTCTTC. Translated, it gives CASSTGHSSYNEQFF.

The chain's CDR3 is CASSPAGVSSYEQYF. Written as DNA, the CDR3 is TGTGCCAGCAGCCCGGCAGGGGTTTCCTCCTACGAGCAGTACTTC. The V gene is TRBV6-6, the J gene TRBJ2-7; D is possibly TRBD1 (6 bases). V dropped 6 bases and J dropped 0 bases, with 15 bases sitting between them. The CDR3 contains 15 residues. Germline values: CDR1 MNHNY, CDR2 SVGAGI (reference sequence).

V gene TRBV6-6 combines with J gene TRBJ1-2, with D perhaps matching TRBD1 (5 bases). The CDR3 length is 15 residues. From germline, CDR1 is MNHNY and CDR2 SVGAGI (reference sequence). V shed 8 bases and J shed 3 bases, with 19 bases lying between them. CDR3 DNA sequence: TGTGCCAGCCATCCCCCGGCGGGGACCTACTATGGCTACACCTTC. Protein: CASHPPAGTYYGYTF.

The V gene is TRBV3-1 (or the pseudogene TRBV3-2), the J gene TRBJ2-7, with a tentative D call TRBD2 (5 bases). Germline CDR1 is LGHDT and CDR2 is YNNKEL (reference sequence). This CDR3 spans 12 amino acids. Trimming removed 3 bases from V and 3 bases from J, with 6 bases in between. The DNA for the CDR3 is TGTGCCAGCAGCCAGGGAGTCTACGAGCAGTACTTC. Encoded protein: CASSQGVYEQYF.

The chain joins TRBV9 to TRBJ1-6; TRBD1 matches at 8 bases. The CDR3 is made up of 15 amino acids. Germline V gene lookup returns CDR1 SGDLS and CDR2 YYNGEE. J gave up 6 bases and V 3 bases, and 5 bases lay outside the gene matches. The DNA for the CDR3 is TGTGCCAGCAGCGCGTCGGACAGGGCTAATTCACCCCTCCACTTT. This encodes CASSASDRANSPLHF.

The chain employs TRBV9 and TRBJ1-2; possible D gene TRBD1, 5 bases. This CDR3 is built from 14 residues. Trimming removed 0 bases at V and 3 bases at J, with 9 bases between. Germline V gene sequence: CDR1 SGDLS, CDR2 YYNGEE. CDR3: CASSVGDSHYGYTF. The DNA of the CDR3 is TGTGCCAGCAGCGTAGGGGACTCCCACTATGGCTACACCTTC.

As to this clone: This sample also contains other DNA sequences that code for the same CDR3. The genes are TRBV19 and TRBJ2-2; 8 nucleotides align to TRBD1. The CDR3 has 15 amino acids. Germline CDR1 LNHDA, CDR2 SQIVND (reference sequence). V was clipped by 3 bases and J by 5 bases; unmatched bases: 5. The CDR3 protein is CASSIGTGGTGELFF. The CDR3, as DNA: TGTGCCAGTAGTATTGGGACAGGCGGAACCGGGGAGCTGTTTTTT.

The gene calls are TRBV28 and TRBJ2-3, with 8 bases aligning to TRBD2. Germline CDR1 is MDHEN and CDR2 is SYDVKM. The V segment lost 2 bases and the J segment 1 base; nucleotides outside the gene matches: 2. This CDR3 has 15 residues. CDR3 amino acids: CASSLETSGTDTQYF. CDR3 nucleotide sequence: TGTGCCAGCAGTTTAGAGACTAGCGGCACAGATACGCAGTATTTT.

As for this clone: This sample includes further DNA sequences coding for the same CDR3. J is TRBJ1-2 and V is TRBV5-4; D call uncertain. Per the germline V gene, CDR1 is SGHNT and CDR2 is YYREEE (reference sequence). This CDR3 is 13 amino acids long. Deletions cut 4 bases from V and 5 bases from J, with 12 bases between. CDR3 sequence (DNA): TGTGCCAGCAGCCCCGGAGTTCCTTATGGCTACACCTTC. Its translation is CASSPGVPYGYTF.

This sequence joins TRBV29-1 and TRBJ1-1; the D is unclear. From germline, CDR1 is SQVTM and CDR2 ANQGSEA. The length of the CDR3 is 13 residues. The V and J ends lost 3 bases and 0 bases respectively, with 8 bases between them. DNA of the CDR3: TGCAGCGTTGACGGGTACATGAACACTGAAGCTTTCTTT. Protein sequence: CSVDGYMNTEAFF.

About this clone itself: A junction end diverges from the germline sequence, so it may reflect a read error. The chain is built from TRBV28 and TRBJ1-1; 10 bases fit TRBD1. The CDR3 is 16 residues long. Germline-derived CDR1 and CDR2 are MDHEN and SYDVKM. CDR3 sequence: CASTLSGTGVRAEAFF. CDR3 in DNA: TGTGCCAGCACTTTATCCGGGACAGGGGTGCGCGCTGAAGCTTTCTTT. Complete variable domain (other parts from reference TRBV28 and TRBJ1-1): DVKVTQSSRYLVKRTGEKVFLECVQDMDHENMFWYRQDPGLGLRLIYFSYDVKMKEKGDIPEGYSVSREKKERFSLILESASTNQTSMYLCASTLSGTGVRAEAFFGQGTRLTVV.

The genes are TRBV2 and TRBJ2-5, with 10 nucleotides matching TRBD2. The germline gives CDR1 SNHLY, CDR2 FYNNEI. This CDR3 spans 16 amino acids. The V and J ends lost 0 bases and 5 bases, in that order; junction bases with no gene match: 6. CDR3 DNA: TGTGCCAGCAGTGAAGCGGAGCGGGGGGGAGGTGAGACCCAGTACTTC. Amino acids: CASSEAERGGGETQYF.

This chain joins TRBV19 and TRBJ1-1, with a weak D call TRBD1 (5 bases). The CDR3 loop spans 12 amino acids. Germline V gives CDR1 LNHDA, CDR2 SQIVND (reference sequence). V dropped 7 bases and J dropped 4 bases, with 10 bases sitting between them. CDR3 DNA sequence: TGTGCCAGTACCCAGGGAAGCACTGAAGCTTTCTTT. Translated, it gives CASTQGSTEAFF.

The J gene is TRBJ2-1, the V gene TRBV27, with TRBD2 matching 10 bases. CDR1 and CDR2 (germline): MNHEY, SMNVEV (reference sequence). The CDR3 totals 16 residues. Trimming took 3 bases from V and 3 from J; bases not matched to a gene: 5. The CDR3 DNA sequence: TGTGCCAGCAGTTTTGGATCTAGCGGGAGCTACAATGAGCAGTTCTTC. It encodes CASSFGSSGSYNEQFF.

The genes are TRBV28 and TRBJ2-3; D possibly corresponds to TRBD2 (6 bases). Trimming removed 5 bases at V and 2 bases at J, with 14 bases between. In germline, CDR1 is MDHEN, CDR2 SYDVKM. This CDR3 is built from 15 residues. The CDR3 sequence: CASSQPGLNTDTQYF. The CDR3 nucleotides read TGTGCCAGCAGTCAACCGGGACTGAACACAGATACGCAGTATTTT. Complete variable domain (other parts from reference TRBV28 and TRBJ2-3): DVKVTQSSRYLVKRTGEKVFLECVQDMDHENMFWYRQDPGLGLRLIYFSYDVKMKEKGDIPEGYSVSREKKERFSLILESASTNQTSMYLCASSQPGLNTDTQYFGPGTRLTVL.

The sample holds one count of this clone. The chain recombines TRBV28 with TRBJ1-1; D unclear. Germline CDR1 MDHEN, CDR2 SYDVKM. CDR3 length equals 12 residues. The ends were cut back, 6 bases at V and 7 bases at J, with 12 bases in the middle. The CDR3 here is CASRLISGEAFF. The CDR3 nucleotides read TGTGCCAGCAGATTGATATCGGGTGAAGCTTTCTTT.

Here the CDR3 reads CASSFIPGTSGRAYLQETQYF. The CDR3 coding sequence is TGTGCCAGCAGTTTTATACCCGGGACTAGCGGGAGGGCCTATTTACAAGAGACCCAGTACTTC. The chain recombines TRBV28 with TRBJ2-5; 16 positions match TRBD2. Unmatched junction bases numbered 15, after V lost 3 bases and J lost 2 bases. CDR1 is MDHEN, CDR2 SYDVKM, per germline. This CDR3 spans 21 amino acids.

Judged by abundance, this clone is medium-sized. This sequence joins TRBV3-1 (or the pseudogene TRBV3-2) and TRBJ2-7, with D maybe TRBD1 (5 bases). The V end lost 4 bases, the J end lost 6 bases, and 13 bases lay between the germline ends. The CDR3 has 13 amino acids. Germline CDR1 and CDR2: LGHDT and YNNKEL (reference sequence). The CDR3 protein is CASSPSTGTEQYF. The CDR3 region has the DNA TGTGCCAGCAGCCCGTCTACAGGAACCGAGCAGTACTTC.

J is TRBJ1-1 and V is TRBV2; possible D gene TRBD1, 6 bases. CDR3 size: 11 residues. Trimming took 6 bases from V and 4 from J, leaving 6 bases between them. CDR1 and CDR2 from the germline V gene are SNHLY and FYNNEI. In DNA form, the CDR3 reads TGTGCCAGCAGGACAGGCACTGAAGCTTTCTTT. This codes for CASRTGTEAFF. The entire variable domain, with the rest obtained from reference TRBV2 and TRBJ1-1, is as follows: EPEVTQTPSHQVTQMGQEVILRCVPISNHLYFYWYRQILGQKVEFLVSFYNNEISEKSEIFDDQFSVERPDGSNFTLKIRSTKLEDSAMYFCASRTGTEAFFGQGTRLTVV.

V gene TRBV25-1 combines with J gene TRBJ1-5; no definite D call. Looked up from germline, CDR1 is MGHDK and CDR2 is SYGVNS. V was trimmed by 10 bases and J by 0 bases, leaving 13 bases between them. The CDR3 runs to 14 residues. CDR3 loop: CATSRVSSNQPQHF. The DNA for the CDR3 is TGTGCCACCTCCCGGGTTAGTAGCAATCAGCCCCAGCATTTT. The complete variable domain, with remaining parts taken from reference TRBV25-1 and TRBJ1-5, reads EADIYQTPRYLVIGTGKKITLECSQTMGHDKMYWYQQDPGMELHLIHYSYGVNSTEKGDLSSESTVSRIRTEHFPLTLESARPSHTSQYLCATSRVSSNQPQHFGDGTRLSIL.

This clone came up once. V usage is TRBV9 and J usage is TRBJ2-3, with 9 bases aligning to TRBD1. V gave up 4 bases and J gave up 0 bases; unmatched junction bases: 6. The germline gives CDR1 SGDLS, CDR2 YYNGEE. The CDR3 sequence is 16 residues long. The CDR3 bases are TGTGCCAGCAGCTTCTCCGGGACAGGGAGCACAGATACGCAGTATTTT. As protein: CASSFSGTGSTDTQYF.

The chain joins TRBV28 to TRBJ2-7; D is unclear. From germline, CDR1 is MDHEN and CDR2 SYDVKM. This CDR3 contains 14 residues. The germline V and J ends were trimmed by 1 base and 3 bases, with 10 bases remaining between them. The CDR3 region has the DNA TGTGCCAGCAGTTTATTAGTAGATGGCTACGAGCAGTACTTC. Its translation is CASSLLVDGYEQYF.

The chain is built from TRBV5-1 and TRBJ1-2; D uncertain. The V gene lost 0 bases and the J gene lost 4 bases, with 10 bases spanning the gap. CDR3 length: 14 amino acids. Germline V CDR1 and CDR2: SGHRS, YFSETQ. The CDR3 coding sequence is TGCGCCAGCAGCTTGGAGGCCTCAGGCTATGGCTACACCTTC. As protein: CASSLEASGYGYTF.

The V call is TRBV5-1, the J call TRBJ1-1; possible D gene TRBD1, 5 bases. Germline assignment: CDR1 SGHRS and CDR2 YFSETQ. The CDR3 is made up of 14 amino acids. Trimming shortened V by 3 bases and J by 2 bases, and 11 bases separated the two germline ends. CDR3 protein: CASSSQGPNTEAFF. Here the CDR3 DNA reads TGCGCCAGCAGCTCTCAGGGCCCCAACACTGAAGCTTTCTTT. Full variable domain (remainder filled in from reference TRBV5-1 and TRBJ1-1): KAGVTQTPRYLIKTRGQQVTLSCSPISGHRSVSWYQQTPGQGLQFLFEYFSETQRNKGNFPGRFSGRQFSNSRSEMNVSTLELGDSALYLCASSSQGPNTEAFFGQGTRLTVV.

V is TRBV24-1 and J is TRBJ2-2, with TRBD1 identical over 9 bases. This CDR3 has 20 residues. The germline V gene has CDR1 KGHDR and CDR2 SFDVKD. J gave up 1 base and V 3 bases, and 14 bases lay outside the gene matches. CDR3 nucleotides: TGTGCCACCAGTGATACCTACGGGACAGGGAAAGAAAGGAACACCGGGGAGCTGTTTTTT. It specifies CATSDTYGTGKERNTGELFF.

The V and J genes are TRBV24-1 and TRBJ2-4, with 9 nucleotides matching TRBD2. CDR3 length: 15 amino acids. CDR1 is KGHDR and CDR2 is SFDVKD in the germline V gene. V lost 9 bases to trimming and J lost 7 bases; unmatched junction nucleotides: 12. The chain's CDR3 is CATENSGSTSNIQYF. The DNA for the CDR3 is TGTGCCACCGAGAATAGCGGGAGCACATCGAACATTCAGTACTTC.

The gene calls are TRBV5-4 and TRBJ1-1, with TRBD1 as a possible D gene (5 bases). Germline CDR1 and CDR2: SGHNT and YYREEE (reference sequence). The length of the CDR3 is 17 residues. Trimming cost V 4 bases and J 4 bases, with 23 bases left between them. CDR3 DNA sequence: TGTGCCAGCAGCCCGAGCCTTTCTCATCAGCAGGGCACTGAAGCTTTCTTT. Protein: CASSPSLSHQQGTEAFF.

The rearrangement uses TRBV9 and TRBJ2-1; perhaps TRBD1 as D (6 bases). The V end lost 3 bases, the J end lost 3 bases, and 7 bases lay between the germline ends. CDR1 and CDR2 from the germline V gene are SGDLS and YYNGEE. This CDR3 comprises 13 residues. The CDR3 here is CASSGGLYNEQFF. In nucleotides, the CDR3 is TGTGCCAGCAGCGGGGGGCTCTACAATGAGCAGTTCTTC.

The chain recombines TRBV28 with TRBJ1-2; D unresolved. V was shortened by 9 bases and J by 7 bases, with 18 bases between the two germline ends. CDR1 MDHEN and CDR2 SYDVKM come from the germline V gene. This CDR3 comprises 13 residues. The CDR3 nucleotides are TGTGCCAGTCAGAGCTCAGGCGATTCTGGCTACACCTTC. Translated: CASQSSGDSGYTF.

The chain carries TRBV3-1 (or the pseudogene TRBV3-2) and TRBJ1-3; no clear D gene. Trimming cost V 3 bases and J 0 bases, with 15 bases left between them. The CDR3 length is 17 residues. Germline V gives CDR1 LGHDT, CDR2 YNNKEL (reference sequence). DNA for the CDR3: TGTGCCAGCAGCCAGTCATCGTTGGTACTCTCTGGAAACACCATATATTTT. Translated, it gives CASSQSSLVLSGNTIYF.